The 23 T cell receptor beta chains reported below all come from one sample, sequenced in a study of Ad26.COV2.S vaccination and SARS-CoV-2 variants. This table comes from immunoSEQ multiplex PCR, and its TCRdb copy is limited to in-frame clones, with some not included. Here the sample spans around 340,000 clones, around 89% being singletons. Treatment of the sample: about 20 received Ad26.COV2.S at low or high dose, single or two shots; a few received placebo; per-sample allocation not given. The investigators took samples on day 63 after the first vaccine or placebo injection. Sequencing used peripheral blood, obtained in a trial of Ad26.COV2.S vaccine versus placebo. These TCRs come from a person between 18 and 65 years old who received the Ad26.COV2.S COVID-19 vaccine or a placebo.

This chain joins TRBV7-8 and TRBJ1-5; D gene ambiguous. V shed 4 bases and J shed 6 bases, with 13 bases lying between them. The CDR3 is 14 amino acids. Germline CDR1 SGHVS, CDR2 FQNEAQ. This chain's CDR3 is CASSSERRAQPQHF. CDR3 coding DNA: TGTGCCAGCAGCTCGGAGAGGCGGGCTCAGCCCCAGCATTTT.

This clone came up a few times. The chain recombines TRBV11-2 with TRBJ2-1; D is perhaps TRBD2 (5 bases). Germline CDR1 and CDR2: SGHAT and FQNNGV. Trimming shortened V by 2 bases and J by 3 bases, and 14 bases separated the two germline ends. CDR3 length: 16 residues. The CDR3 here is CASSLNGGSNYNEQFF. CDR3 nucleotide sequence: TGTGCCAGCAGCTTAAACGGAGGAAGCAACTACAATGAGCAGTTCTTC. The full variable domain, in which reference TRBV11-2 and TRBJ2-1 provide the parts outside the CDR3, is EAGVAQSPRYKIIEKRQSVAFWCNPISGHATLYWYQQILGQGPKLLIQFQNNGVVDDSQLPKDRFSAERLKGVDSTLKIQPAKLEDSAVYLCASSLNGGSNYNEQFFGPGTRLTVL.

The CDR3 DNA follows: TGTGCCAGCAGTTGGGGCACTAGCGGGAGGACCGGGGAGCTGTTTTTT. Translating gives CASSWGTSGRTGELFF. V and J are TRBV6-2 or TRBV6-3 and TRBJ2-2, with 12 positions matching TRBD2. In germline, CDR1 is MNHEY, CDR2 SVGEGT. The CDR3 is made up of 16 amino acids. J gave up 5 bases and V 4 bases, and 5 bases lay outside the gene matches.

V usage is TRBV19 and J usage is TRBJ1-1, with D possibly matching TRBD1 (5 bases). V was clipped by 6 bases and J by 0 bases, with 14 bases between them. The germline gives CDR1 LNHDA, CDR2 SQIVND (reference sequence). This CDR3 spans 15 amino acids. This CDR3 is CASRFSAGMNTEAFF. The CDR3 bases are TGTGCCAGTAGGTTCTCGGCAGGGATGAACACTGAAGCTTTCTTT.

This sequence joins TRBV6-5 and TRBJ2-7; 8 bases match TRBD1. This CDR3 region has 14 residues. The germline V gene encodes CDR1 MNHEY and CDR2 SVGAGI. V was clipped by 6 bases and J by 5 bases; unmatched bases: 9. Here the CDR3 DNA reads TGTGCCAGCAGCCGCAGGACAGGGAGCGACGAGCAGTACTTC. Encoded protein: CASSRRTGSDEQYF.

The V and J genes are TRBV30 and TRBJ2-1, with TRBD1 matching 7 bases. Germline V gene sequence: CDR1 GTSNPN, CDR2 SVGIG (reference sequence). Unmatched junction bases numbered 6, after V lost 3 bases and J lost 4 bases. The length of the CDR3 is 14 residues. The DNA of the CDR3 is TGTGCCTGGAGGAGGGGGCGAGGGTACAATGAGCAGTTCTTC. Residues: CAWRRGRGYNEQFF.

V and J are TRBV4-3 and TRBJ1-4; D gene ambiguous. Per germline, CDR1 LGHNA and CDR2 YSLEER. The germline V and J ends were trimmed by 0 bases and 4 bases, with 6 bases remaining between them. The length of the CDR3 is 14 residues. The CDR3: CASSQDPLNEKLFF. The CDR3 DNA reads TGCGCCAGCAGCCAAGATCCCCTTAATGAAAAACTGTTTTTT.

V and J are TRBV5-4 and TRBJ1-1; D is ambiguous. Germline V CDR1 and CDR2: SGHNT, YYREEE (reference sequence). The CDR3 sequence is 19 residues long. V was shortened by 4 bases and J by 0 bases, with 25 bases between the two germline ends. In DNA, the CDR3 is TGTGCCAGCAGCACTGAATTCCTTGGACTGCGGCCTATGAACACTGAAGCTTTCTTT. Translated, it gives CASSTEFLGLRPMNTEAFF.

The chain carries TRBV30 and TRBJ1-6; D perhaps matches TRBD1 (5 bases). The CDR3 is 15 amino acids. Germline V lookup: CDR1 GTSNPN, CDR2 SVGIG (reference sequence). Trimming took 0 bases from V and 7 from J, leaving 13 bases between them. As DNA, the CDR3 is TGTGCCTGGAGTGTACCGGGACGGGGGAATTCACCCCTCCACTTT. Its protein product is CAWSVPGRGNSPLHF.

The gene calls are TRBV7-3 and TRBJ2-1; 8 nucleotides agree with TRBD2. The germline gives CDR1 SGHTA, CDR2 FQGTGA. J gave up 6 bases and V 3 bases, and 4 bases lay outside the gene matches. CDR3 length: 14 amino acids. The CDR3 DNA sequence: TGTGCCAGCAGCTTGGGACTAGGGATCAATGAGCAGTTCTTC. Its protein product is CASSLGLGINEQFF. The full variable domain, rest sourced from reference TRBV7-3 and TRBJ2-1, is GAGVSQTPSNKVTEKGKYVELRCDPISGHTALYWYRQSLGQGPEFLIYFQGTGAADDSGLPNDRFFAVRPEGSVSTLKIQRTERGDSAVYLCASSLGLGINEQFFGPGTRLTVL.

V is TRBV7-2 and J is TRBJ2-1; perhaps TRBD2 as D (6 bases). The CDR3 runs 14 residues. The V gene's germline CDR1 is SGHTA and CDR2 FQGNSA. The germline V and J ends were trimmed by 3 bases and 6 bases, with 12 bases remaining between them. CDR3: CASSLGLQGNEQFF. CDR3 nucleotide sequence: TGTGCCAGCAGCTTGGGACTGCAGGGCAATGAGCAGTTCTTC.

The chain couples TRBV4-1 to TRBJ2-4; 9 bases are a match to TRBD1. This CDR3 contains 15 residues. Trimming removed 5 bases from V and 6 bases from J; junction bases left unmatched: 8. Per the germline V gene, CDR1 is MGHRA and CDR2 is YSYEKL. CDR3 DNA sequence: TGCGCCAGCAGCGAACGGGACAGGGAAGCAAACATTCAGTACTTC. It yields the protein CASSERDREANIQYF.

The chain uses TRBV10-1 and TRBJ1-5; 8 bases are shared with TRBD1. Germline trimming cut 2 bases from V and 3 bases from J; bases unmatched to any gene: 6. Germline V gives CDR1 WNHNN, CDR2 SYGVQD (reference sequence). CDR3 size: 16 residues. CDR3 in DNA: TGCGCCAGCAGTGAGCAGGGACAGGATCCCAATCAGCCCCAGCATTTT. This sequence encodes CASSEQGQDPNQPQHF.

The chain links TRBV3-1 (or the pseudogene TRBV3-2) to TRBJ2-5, with 12 bases identical to TRBD2. CDR1 and CDR2 (germline): LGHDT, YNNKEL (reference sequence). The CDR3 covers 16 residues. The ends lost 4 bases at V and 4 bases at J; junction bases unmatched: 7. CDR3 region: CASSLRTSGKGETQYF. The DNA of the CDR3 is TGTGCCAGCAGCCTCAGGACTAGCGGGAAGGGAGAGACCCAGTACTTC.

This rearrangement joins TRBV21-1 to TRBJ1-5. TRBV21-1 is designated a pseudogene. The CDR3 runs 14 residues. Here the CDR3 DNA reads TGTGCCAGCAGCAAAGTTGCGTCAAATCAGCCCCAGCATTTT. It yields the protein CASSKVASNQPQHF.

This clone was seen only a few times. This rearrangement joins TRBV3-1 (or the pseudogene TRBV3-2) to TRBJ2-5; D remains unclear. This CDR3 spans 14 amino acids. Germline CDR1 reads LGHDT; CDR2 reads YNNKEL (reference sequence). V was shortened by 1 base and J by 4 bases, with 10 bases between the two germline ends. CDR3 nucleotides: TGTGCCAGCAGCCAAGTTCTAAGTCTAGAGACCCAGTACTTC. This translates into CASSQVLSLETQYF.

This clone was seen only once. This chain connects TRBV27 to TRBJ1-6, with unresolved D. V lost 0 bases and J lost 7, with 10 bases in between. The V gene's germline CDR1 is MNHEY and CDR2 SMNVEV (reference sequence). This CDR3 comprises 15 residues. DNA for the CDR3: TGTGCCAGCAGTTTATCAATTATGTACAATTCACCCCTCCACTTT. Translated, it gives CASSLSIMYNSPLHF.

This sequence joins TRBV4-1 and TRBJ1-1; D unresolved. The CDR3 length is 14 residues. The V end was cut by 1 base, the J end by 0 bases, with 6 bases between. The germline CDR1 and CDR2 sequences are MGHRA and YSYEKL. This CDR3 reads CASSQVGVNTEAFF. CDR3 in DNA: TGCGCCAGCAGCCAAGTTGGGGTGAACACTGAAGCTTTCTTT.

In its sample, this clone was seen once. This chain connects TRBV19 to TRBJ1-1; D perhaps matches TRBD1 (5 bases). This CDR3 is built from 15 residues. Deletions cut 2 bases from V and 6 bases from J, with 16 bases between. CDR1 is LNHDA, CDR2 SQIVND, per germline (reference sequence). Here the CDR3 reads CASSIRTQRGAEAFF. Here the CDR3 DNA reads TGTGCCAGTAGTATAAGAACCCAAAGGGGCGCTGAAGCTTTCTTT.

J is TRBJ2-7 and V is TRBV28; possibly TRBD1 or TRBD2 for D (5 bases each). Germline V gene data show CDR1 as MDHEN and CDR2 as SYDVKM. CDR3 length equals 10 residues. Deletions cut 8 bases from V and 3 bases from J, with 5 bases between. This CDR3 is CASGGYEQYF. DNA of the CDR3: TGTGCCAGCGGGGGCTACGAGCAGTACTTC.

A single count supports this clone. The chain links TRBV30 to TRBJ2-3; 10 bases fit TRBD1. The germline CDR1 and CDR2 sequences are GTSNPN and SVGIG (reference sequence). The CDR3 covers 15 residues. The V gene end was trimmed by 5 bases and the J gene end by 2 bases; junction bases not matched to a gene: 7. CDR3 amino acids: CAWGPGQGYTDTQYF. CDR3 nucleotide sequence: TGTGCCTGGGGCCCGGGACAGGGGTACACAGATACGCAGTATTTT.

A single count supports this clone. V and J are TRBV27 and TRBJ2-7, with D tentatively TRBD2 (6 bases). V was pared by 6 bases and J by 3 bases, with 12 bases between. The CDR3 has 13 residues. Germline V CDR1 and CDR2: MNHEY, SMNVEV (reference sequence). The CDR3 bases are TGTGCCAGCAGCACAACGGGAGTCTACGAGCAGTACTTC. The encoded protein is CASSTTGVYEQYF.

The V gene is TRBV25-1, the J gene TRBJ1-2, with D hard to call. Trimming shortened V by 5 bases and J by 1 base, and 5 bases separated the two germline ends. Per the germline V gene, CDR1 is MGHDK and CDR2 is SYGVNS. This CDR3 is built from 12 residues. The CDR3 sequence is CASSRLNYGYTF. The CDR3 DNA sequence: TGTGCCAGCAGTAGGCTTAACTATGGCTACACCTTC.